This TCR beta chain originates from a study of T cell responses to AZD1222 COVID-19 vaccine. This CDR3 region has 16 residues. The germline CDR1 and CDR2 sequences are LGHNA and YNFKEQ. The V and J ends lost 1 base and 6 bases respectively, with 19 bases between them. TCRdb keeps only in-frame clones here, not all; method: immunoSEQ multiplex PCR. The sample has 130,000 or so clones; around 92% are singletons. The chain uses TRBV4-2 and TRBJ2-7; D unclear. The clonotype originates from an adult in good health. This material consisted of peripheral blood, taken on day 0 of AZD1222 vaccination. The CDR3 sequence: CASSQAIEFPPVEQYF. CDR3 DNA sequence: TGTGCCAGCAGCCAAGCGATCGAGTTCCCTCCCGTCGAGCAGTACTTC.